This TCR beta chain was observed in a study of human T cells and chemical hapten exposure. The overall study: Minor pooled library volume differences mainly drove per-sample TCR yield variation. Whole-study results and caveats: With patch test score, the counts of PT1 expanded TCRs showed a positive correlation.

In its sample, this clonotype was seen a few times. Its antigen is unidentified. CDR3 size: 15 residues. Germline V gene data show CDR1 as SGHVS and CDR2 as FQNEAQ. The germline V and J ends were trimmed by 5 bases and 6 bases, with 17 bases remaining between them. Time point given: patch test 1, 2 weeks after DPC sensitization. This sample's treatment: therapeutic diphenylcyclopropenone sensitization with weekly scalp DPC. Individual cDNA molecules (in the library) carried attached unique molecular identifiers. In TCRdb, the RACE reads were re-called with MiXCR into one record per CDR3 protein. The sample holds just under 350,000 distinct CDR3 sequences, around 7% seen once.

This specimen consisted of whole blood, obtained in connection with sensitization to the hapten diphenylcyclopropenone (DPC). The receptor was isolated from a woman aged 18-29 years with alopecia areata. Some clones in this sample may be carry-over from other donors' samples. This rearrangement joins TRBV7-8 to TRBJ1-5; the D is unclear. The CDR3 spells CASSRSSGSRQPQHF. In DNA, the CDR3 is TGTGCCAGCAGCCGATCCTCCGGGTCTCGTCAGCCCCAGCATTTT.